The 9 T cell receptor beta chains below were found in one sample sequenced in a study of OX40 agonist ivuxolimab in advanced cancers. Repertoires were generated with immunoSEQ multiplex PCR, while TCRdb's copy carries only in-frame clones and drops some. The sample records about 21,000 clones, approximately 80% being singletons. The material was CD4+ or CD8+ T cells sorted from blood, obtained in a trial of the OX40 agonist ivuxolimab. The receptors come from an adult with an advanced solid tumor such as melanoma, head and neck, liver or kidney cancer.

The chain carries TRBV14 and TRBJ1-2, with D unclear. The CDR3 sequence is 15 residues long. V was clipped by 1 base and J by 7 bases, with 16 bases between them. Germline CDR1 reads SGHDN; CDR2 reads FVKESK. CDR3 nucleotides: TGTGCCAGCAGCCAAGGCCAAGAATTTTTGAGTGGCTACACCTTC. Translating it yields CASSQGQEFLSGYTF.

The CDR3 coding sequence is TGTGCCAGCAGCTGGGGATTGGCCCAGTACTTC. It encodes CASSWGLAQYF. The chain employs TRBV11-3 and TRBJ2-5; D gene uncertain. Germline V lookup: CDR1 SGHNT, CDR2 YENEEA. Trimming left V 4 bases short and J 9 bases short, with 9 bases between. CDR3 length: 11 residues. Full variable domain (outside the CDR3, taken from reference TRBV11-3 and TRBJ2-5): EAGVVQSPRYKIIEKKQPVAFWCNPISGHNTLYWYLQNLGQGPELLIRYENEEAVDDSQLPKDRFSAERLKGVDSTLKIQPAELGDSAVYLCASSWGLAQYFGPGTRLLVL.

This clone was observed once. The V gene is TRBV28, the J gene TRBJ2-1, with D possibly being TRBD2 (6 bases). Germline CDR1 MDHEN, CDR2 SYDVKM. Trimming pared 5 bases from V and 4 bases from J, leaving 15 bases between. The CDR3 loop spans 15 amino acids. The CDR3 spells CASSPHGRGYNEQFF. In DNA, the CDR3 is TGTGCCAGCAGTCCCCATGGGCGGGGTTACAATGAGCAGTTCTTC.

This clone was counted only a few times. This chain joins TRBV7-9 and TRBJ2-3; TRBD1 or TRBD2 may be the D gene (5 bases each). Germline V gives CDR1 SEHNR, CDR2 FQNEAQ (reference sequence). Trimming pared 5 bases from V and 5 bases from J, leaving 23 bases between. The CDR3 sequence is 17 residues long. The CDR3 region has the DNA TGTGCCAGCAGCCCTTGGGCGGGCGGCCACCAGGGAGATACGCAGTATTTT. Its translation: CASSPWAGGHQGDTQYF.

This clone was detected a few times. The chain couples TRBV29-1 to TRBJ1-2; D may be TRBD1 (5 bases). The V gene's germline CDR1 is SQVTM and CDR2 ANQGSEA. The CDR3 is 12 amino acids. The germline V and J ends were trimmed by 3 bases and 8 bases, with 13 bases remaining between them. The CDR3 here is CSVDREVGGYTF. The DNA of the CDR3 is TGCAGCGTTGACAGGGAGGTAGGGGGCTACACCTTC.

This sequence joins TRBV28 and TRBJ2-5; D not certain. The CDR3 is 13 amino acids. V lost 5 bases and J 3 bases, leaving 10 bases between the germline ends. Germline V gene sequence: CDR1 MDHEN, CDR2 SYDVKM. The CDR3 loop is CASSEYEEETQYF. The CDR3 DNA sequence: TGTGCCAGCAGTGAATATGAGGAAGAGACCCAGTACTTC.

This clone was seen just once. The genes are TRBV6-5 and TRBJ2-7, with D unresolved. Trimming took off 6 bases at V and 5 bases at J, with 14 bases between the two ends. This CDR3 spans 13 amino acids. The germline V gene encodes CDR1 MNHEY and CDR2 SVGAGI. The CDR3 loop reads CASRVARDDEQYF. The CDR3, as DNA: TGTGCCAGCAGAGTGGCGCGAGACGACGAGCAGTACTTC.

A single count supports this clone. This sequence may be a read error, since a much larger clone differs from it by one base. The CDR3 nucleotides read TGTGCCAGCAGTGAAGGTGGGGGAGGGCAGGAGGCCCAGTACTTC. It codes for CASSEGGGGQEAQYF. The chain carries TRBV2 and TRBJ2-5; the match to TRBD2 covers 7 bases. The germline V gene has CDR1 SNHLY and CDR2 FYNNEI. This CDR3 contains 15 residues. Losses at the gene ends were 1 base for V and 9 bases for J; bases not matched to a gene: 11.

The CDR3 loop is CASSLLDSFQETQYF. DNA for the CDR3: TGTGCCAGCAGTCTCCTGGACAGCTTCCAAGAGACCCAGTACTTC. The V call is TRBV6-5, the J call TRBJ2-5; tentatively, D is TRBD1 (6 bases). CDR1 and CDR2 from the germline V gene are MNHEY and SVGAGI. Trimming shortened V by 5 bases and J by 1 base, and 14 bases separated the two germline ends. The CDR3 is made up of 15 amino acids.